This T cell receptor (beta chain) was sequenced for a study of blood T cell repertoires in COVID-19. Overall study: The study drew acute and convalescent COVID-19 samples from the United States, Italy and Spain. Nucleic acid was either cDNA or gDNA, and it came from T cells, B-cell-depleted T cells, or PBMCs.

As originally analysed: The assay estimated nucleated cells by amplifying reference gene primers. Sequencing used immunoSEQ multiplex PCR; TCRdb keeps in-frame clones, though not all of them. D and trimming were read from the DNA, whereas the V and J calls and clone size are those reported in that table. Of under 250,000 clones detected, roughly 82% appear once; the ten largest clones hold roughly an eighth. The TCR was taken from a man older than 75 with acute or convalescent COVID-19. Input material: peripheral blood.

In DNA, the CDR3 is TGTGCCAGCAGTTTCGGGACAGGAACAGCTTTCTTT. Protein sequence: CASSFGTGTAFF. V is TRBV6-5 and J is TRBJ1-1; 8 bases align to TRBD1. CDR1 and CDR2 (germline): MNHEY, SVGAGI. The V and J ends lost 4 bases and 10 bases, in that order; junction bases with no gene match: 5. The CDR3 is 12 amino acids.